These 9 T cell receptor beta chains came from one sample sequenced in a study of Ad26.COV2.S vaccination and SARS-CoV-2 variants. Sequencing was performed with immunoSEQ multiplex PCR; in TCRdb, only in-frame clones are kept and a portion is missing. Among 300,000 to 400,000 clones listed, about nine tenths were seen once. This sample's treatment: roughly 20 received Ad26.COV2.S at low or high dose, single or two shots; about five received placebo; per-sample allocation not given. Each sample was drawn 63 days after the first injection (of vaccine or placebo). The sequencing used peripheral blood, collected in a trial of Ad26.COV2.S vaccine versus placebo. Receptor source: a person aged 18-65 years who received the Ad26.COV2.S COVID-19 vaccine or a placebo.

This clone is a singleton in its sample. The chain couples TRBV7-2 to TRBJ1-3; no clear D gene. Germline V gene data show CDR1 as SGHTA and CDR2 as FQGNSA. This CDR3 is 12 amino acids long. Trimming left V 2 bases short and J 7 bases short, with 6 bases between. The CDR3 region has the DNA TGTGCCAGCAGCTTATCCCTGAACACCATATATTTT. Its translation: CASSLSLNTIYF.

The chain recombines TRBV11-3 with TRBJ2-1; 8 nucleotides align to TRBD2. J lost 6 bases, V lost 5 bases, and 9 bases had no gene match. Germline assignment: CDR1 SGHNT and CDR2 YENEEA. The CDR3 is 15 residues long. Here the CDR3 reads CASSPGASGPNEQFF. CDR3 nucleotides: TGTGCCAGCAGCCCAGGGGCTAGCGGGCCCAATGAGCAGTTCTTC.

The chain couples TRBV5-4 to TRBJ1-1, with 7 bases fitting TRBD1. The germline gives CDR1 SGHNT, CDR2 YYREEE (reference sequence). V gave up 4 bases and J gave up 2 bases; unmatched junction bases: 5. This CDR3 comprises 14 residues. DNA for the CDR3: TGTGCCAGCAGCCTAGGACAGGCTAACACTGAAGCTTTCTTT. Its protein product is CASSLGQANTEAFF.

The chain joins TRBV6-4 to TRBJ2-1, with D tentatively TRBD2 (6 bases). Trimming removed 5 bases at V and 16 bases at J, with 15 bases between. The germline V gene encodes CDR1 MRHNA and CDR2 SNTAGT. The CDR3 loop spans 11 amino acids. The CDR3 bases are TGTGCCAGCAGTACCGGGACTTCGCGATTCTTC. This sequence encodes CASSTGTSRFF.

This chain uses TRBV15 with TRBJ2-3; TRBD1 matches 8 bases. Germline trimming cut 3 bases from V and 0 bases from J; bases unmatched to any gene: 2. Germline V gene data show CDR1 as LNHNV and CDR2 as YYDKDF (reference sequence). This CDR3 is 15 amino acids long. The DNA for the CDR3 is TGTGCCACCAGCAGTGGACAGGGCAGCACAGATACGCAGTATTTT. It is translated as CATSSGQGSTDTQYF. The whole variable domain, remainder taken from reference TRBV15 and TRBJ2-3, is DAMVIQNPRYQVTQFGKPVTLSCSQTLNHNVMYWYQQKSSQAPKLLFHYYDKDFNNEADTPDNFQSRRPNTSFCFLDIRSPGLGDTAMYLCATSSGQGSTDTQYFGPGTRLTVL.

The chain links TRBV7-3 to TRBJ2-1; the D gene is possibly TRBD2 (5 bases). Germline CDR1 SGHTA, CDR2 FQGTGA. The V and J ends lost 5 bases and 3 bases respectively, with 14 bases between them. This CDR3 has 15 residues. The CDR3 region is CASSPSGNSYNEQFF. CDR3 in DNA: TGTGCCAGCAGCCCCTCGGGGAATAGCTACAATGAGCAGTTCTTC.

The chain recombines TRBV6-5 with TRBJ1-4, with no clear D. With 7 bases removed from V and 3 bases from J, the gap between germline ends came to 9 bases. CDR3 size: 13 residues. Germline V gene data show CDR1 as MNHEY and CDR2 as SVGAGI. The CDR3 loop reads CASTRLSNEKLFF. The CDR3, as DNA: TGTGCCAGCACGAGGCTTTCTAATGAAAAACTGTTTTTT.

The rearrangement uses TRBV6-5 and TRBJ1-1; D may be TRBD1 (6 bases). The CDR3 sequence is 14 residues long. From germline, CDR1 is MNHEY and CDR2 SVGAGI. V dropped 0 bases and J dropped 7 bases, with 12 bases sitting between them. The CDR3 nucleotides are TGTGCCAGCAGTTACTCGAGCGGGGGCGTTGAAGCTTTCTTT. Its protein is CASSYSSGGVEAFF.

The J gene is TRBJ2-7, the V gene TRBV7-8, with 7 bases lining up with TRBD1. The germline V gene has CDR1 SGHVS and CDR2 FQNEAQ. V dropped 4 bases and J dropped 4; count of bases not matched to a gene: 16. The CDR3 extends over 17 amino acids. The CDR3 nucleotides read TGTGCCAGCAGCTCTACCCGCGACAGGGCACGGTGGTACGAGCAGTACTTC. Translation: CASSSTRDRARWYEQYF.